The T cell receptor beta chain under discussion was sequenced for a study of T cell clonotyping in hematopoietic cell transplantation. Using immunoSEQ multiplex PCR, the repertoire was profiled, and TCRdb retains in-frame clones only, with some absent. The sample includes more than 4,500 clones, around 78% seen only once; the top ten take 9.5% to 15%. The study, taken as a whole, reports: At the given depth, recipient repertoires were over 95% de novo clonotypes. Pathologically expanded recipient clonotypes increased progressively from day 30 to day 180 as diversity fell. No sorting was done, leaving CD4 and CD8 contributions mixed.

Samples: about 28 days before transplant, then days 30, 100 and 180 after. The CDR3 runs to 16 residues. J lost 8 bases, V lost 0 bases, and 5 bases had no gene match. In germline, CDR1 is SGHTA, CDR2 FQGNSA. A word on this clone: Its antigen is not known.

The chain links TRBV7-2 to TRBJ1-6; 9 bases are shared with TRBD1. The source was peripheral blood mononuclear cells, collected 30 days after allogeneic stem cell transplant. This TCR was sampled from a male patient in his sixties who had an allogeneic stem cell transplant from an unrelated donor, so the T cells may come from the graft donor. Some clones in this sample may be carry-over from other donors' samples. The CDR3 DNA reads TGTGCCAGCAGCTTAGCGCTCGACAGGGGGTATTCACCCCTCCACTTT. It codes for CASSLALDRGYSPLHF. Looking up the rest from reference TRBV7-2 and TRBJ1-6 gives the full variable domain: GAGVSQSPSNKVTEKGKDVELRCDPISGHTALYWYRQSLGQGLEFLIYFQGNSAPDKSGLPSDRFSAERTGGSVSTLTIQRTQQEDSAVYLCASSLALDRGYSPLHFGNGTRLTVT.